These 13 T cell receptor beta chains originate from one sample sequenced in a study of synovial regulatory T cells in juvenile arthritis. Synovial fluid was collected with matched peripheral blood from each patient with active arthritis. Measured with immunoSEQ multiplex PCR; TCRdb has only the in-frame clones, and not every one. The sample spans 2,000 to 2,500 clones; the ten largest clones claim around a fifth. The specimen was Treg cells from the synovium. Receptor source: a donor younger than 30 with juvenile idiopathic arthritis.

This clone is classed as large by frequency. The chain joins TRBV5-4 to TRBJ1-1; the D gene TCRdb calls, TRBD1, cannot be checked with no DNA. The CDR3 runs 14 residues. No DNA sequence is on record. Germline CDR1 is SGHNT and CDR2 is YYREEE (reference sequence). Here the CDR3 reads CASSLQGGDTEAFF. Based on the CDR3 plus reference TRBV5-4 and TRBJ1-1, the full variable domain is ETGVTQSPTHLIKTRGQQVTLRCSSQSGHNTVSWYQQALGQGPQFIFQYYREEENGRGNFPPRFSGLQFPNYSSELNVNALELDDSALYLCASSLQGGDTEAFFGQGTRLTVV.

This clone is identified as medium-sized from frequency. This chain connects TRBV28 to TRBJ1-5. The CDR3 has 14 residues. This entry has no DNA. CDR1 is MDHEN and CDR2 is SYDVKM in the germline V gene. The CDR3 spells CASRDYSARQPQHF.

In terms of frequency, this clone is medium-sized. The chain recombines TRBV29-1 with TRBJ2-5; TCRdb returns TRBD1, unconfirmable since there is no DNA. The CDR3 consists of 12 residues. No DNA appears here. CDR1 is SQVTM, CDR2 ANQGSEA, per germline. The CDR3 loop is CSGWTGPETQYF.

This clone is identified as medium-sized (0.01 to 0.1%) from frequency. The chain couples TRBV6-6 to TRBJ1-2. The CDR3 is 15 residues long. DNA was not recorded. The germline V gene encodes CDR1 MNHNY and CDR2 SVGAGI (reference sequence). CDR3 residues: CASSYPGGLNYGYTF.

This clone is medium-sized (0.01 to 0.1%) by frequency. The V call is TRBV4-1, the J call TRBJ1-5. The CDR3 contains 16 residues. A DNA sequence was not provided. The germline gives CDR1 MGHRA, CDR2 YSYEKL. The CDR3 sequence is CASSQELAPASQPQHF.

This clone is deemed medium-sized by its frequency. The V gene is TRBV18, the J gene TRBJ1-1. The length of the CDR3 is 14 residues. No DNA sequence was recorded. Germline loops: CDR1 KGHSH, CDR2 LQKENI. This chain's CDR3 is CASSQGRLNTEAFF.

This clone is medium-sized by frequency. The chain has TRBV9 and TRBJ1-2; TCRdb returns TRBD1, unconfirmable since there is no DNA. The CDR3 spans 14 residues. Only the protein sequence is given. In germline, CDR1 is SGDLS, CDR2 YYNGEE. This chain's CDR3 is CASSVGTGEDGYTF.

Frequency places this clone as medium-sized. The chain has TRBV19 and TRBJ2-5. The CDR3 spans 13 residues. Only the protein is available. Germline CDR1 LNHDA, CDR2 SQIVND (reference sequence). The CDR3 reads CASSIDIGETQYF. Variable domain in full (rest from reference TRBV19 and TRBJ2-5): DGGITQSPKYLFRKEGQNVTLSCEQNLNHDAMYWYRQDPGQGLRLIYYSQIVNDFQKGDIAEGYSVSREKKESFPLTVTSAQKNPTAFYLCASSIDIGETQYFGPGTRLLVL.

In terms of frequency, this clone is medium-sized. V is TRBV11-2 and J is TRBJ1-1. In germline, CDR1 is SGHAT, CDR2 FQNNGV. The CDR3 is 15 amino acids. DNA was not recorded. The CDR3 loop is CASSPRDYGRGVAFF.

This clone is labeled medium-sized based on frequency. V is TRBV10-3 and J is TRBJ2-7; TCRdb's D gene call, TRBD1, goes unchecked for lack of DNA. Germline V gene lookup returns CDR1 ENHRY and CDR2 SYGVKD. This CDR3 is 14 amino acids long. A DNA sequence was not provided. The CDR3 reads CAISESWGVYEQYF.

In terms of frequency, this clone is medium-sized. The J gene is TRBJ2-3, the V gene TRBV6-6; TCRdb designates TRBD2, a call that cannot be tested without DNA. Germline CDR1 is MNHNY and CDR2 is SVGAGI (reference sequence). This CDR3 is built from 16 residues. The DNA is unrecorded. This CDR3 reads CASSSLAGGYTDTQYF.

This clone is identified as medium-sized from frequency. This chain uses TRBV9 with TRBJ2-7; TCRdb designates TRBD2, a call that cannot be tested without DNA. Germline assignment: CDR1 SGDLS and CDR2 YYNGEE. CDR3 size: 15 residues. No DNA appears here. This CDR3 reads CASSPPSGSWYEQYF.

By frequency, this clone is medium-sized. This chain links TRBV4-3 with TRBJ2-2; TCRdb's D gene call, TRBD1, goes unchecked for lack of DNA. The CDR3 has 15 residues. The DNA is not on file. The germline CDR1 and CDR2 sequences are LGHNA and YSLEER. CDR3 in amino acids: CASSLSYRDTGELFF.